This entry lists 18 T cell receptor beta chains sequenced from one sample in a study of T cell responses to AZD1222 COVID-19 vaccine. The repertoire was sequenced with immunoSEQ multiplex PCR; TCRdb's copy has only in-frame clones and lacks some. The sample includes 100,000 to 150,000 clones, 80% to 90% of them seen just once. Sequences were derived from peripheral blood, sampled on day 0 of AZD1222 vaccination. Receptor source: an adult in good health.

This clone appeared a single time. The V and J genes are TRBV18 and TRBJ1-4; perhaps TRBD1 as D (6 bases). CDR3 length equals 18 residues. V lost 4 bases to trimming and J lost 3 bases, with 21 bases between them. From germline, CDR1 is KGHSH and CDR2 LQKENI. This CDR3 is CASSLLQGSPFPNEKLFF. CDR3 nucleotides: TGTGCCAGCTCACTGTTACAGGGATCCCCCTTCCCTAATGAAAAACTGTTTTTT.

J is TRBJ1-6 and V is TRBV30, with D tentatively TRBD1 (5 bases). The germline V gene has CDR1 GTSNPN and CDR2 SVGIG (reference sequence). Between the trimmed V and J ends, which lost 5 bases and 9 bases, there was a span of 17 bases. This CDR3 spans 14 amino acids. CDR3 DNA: TGTGCCTGGTCACCGGGGCCCGGGGGTTCACCCCTCCACTTT. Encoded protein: CAWSPGPGGSPLHF.

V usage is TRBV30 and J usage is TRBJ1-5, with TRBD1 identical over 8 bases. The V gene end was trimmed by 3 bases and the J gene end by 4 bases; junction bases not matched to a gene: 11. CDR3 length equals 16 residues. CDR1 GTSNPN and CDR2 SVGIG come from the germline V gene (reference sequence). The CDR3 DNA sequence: TGTGCCTGGAGGGATCCCGAGTACAGGGGGAATCAGCCCCAGCATTTT. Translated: CAWRDPEYRGNQPQHF. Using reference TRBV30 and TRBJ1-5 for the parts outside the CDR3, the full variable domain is SQTIHQWPATLVQPVGSPLSLECTVEGTSNPNLYWYRQAAGRGLQLLFYSVGIGQISSEVPQNLSASRPQDRQFILSSKKLLLSDSGFYLCAWRDPEYRGNQPQHFGDGTRLSIL.

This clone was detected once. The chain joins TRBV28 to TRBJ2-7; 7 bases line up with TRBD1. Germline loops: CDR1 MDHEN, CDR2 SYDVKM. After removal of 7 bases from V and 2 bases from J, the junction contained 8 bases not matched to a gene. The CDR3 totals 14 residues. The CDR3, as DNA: TGTGCCAGCATACGAGGGGGCGAGACCTACGAGCAGTACTTC. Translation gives CASIRGGETYEQYF.

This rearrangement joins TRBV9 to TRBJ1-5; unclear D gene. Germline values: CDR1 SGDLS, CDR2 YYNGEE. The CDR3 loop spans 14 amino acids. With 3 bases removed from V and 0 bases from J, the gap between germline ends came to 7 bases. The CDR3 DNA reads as TGTGCCAGCAGCGAAGGCTATAGCAATCAGCCCCAGCATTTT. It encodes CASSEGYSNQPQHF.

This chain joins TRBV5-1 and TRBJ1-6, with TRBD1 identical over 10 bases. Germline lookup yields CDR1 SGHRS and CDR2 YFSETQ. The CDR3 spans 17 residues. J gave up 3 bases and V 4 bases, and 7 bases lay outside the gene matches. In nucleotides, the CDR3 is TGCGCCAGCAGCCCCTGGGACAGGGGCGGCTATAATTCACCCCTCCACTTT. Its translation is CASSPWDRGGYNSPLHF.

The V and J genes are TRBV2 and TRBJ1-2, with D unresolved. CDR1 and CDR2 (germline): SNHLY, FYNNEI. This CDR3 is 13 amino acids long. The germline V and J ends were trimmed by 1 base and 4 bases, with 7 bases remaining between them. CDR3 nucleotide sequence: TGTGCCAGCAGTGAAGAGATCCTCTATGGCTACACCTTC. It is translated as CASSEEILYGYTF.

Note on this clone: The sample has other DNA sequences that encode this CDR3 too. The CDR3, as DNA: TGTGCCTGGAGTGTTTCGGGTTCCACTGAAGCTTTCTTT. Protein: CAWSVSGSTEAFF. The chain has TRBV30 and TRBJ1-1; D is unclear. The CDR3 spans 13 residues. Per germline, CDR1 GTSNPN and CDR2 SVGIG (reference sequence). The V gene lost 0 bases and the J gene lost 4 bases, with 9 bases spanning the gap.

The CDR3 region has the DNA TGCGCCAGCAGCCGAACTAGCGGGAGGATGGCAGATACGCAGTATTTT. Translated, it gives CASSRTSGRMADTQYF. The V call is TRBV5-1, the J call TRBJ2-3; TRBD2 agrees at 12 bases. CDR3 length: 16 amino acids. V shed 4 bases and J 4 bases; nucleotides not matched to a gene: 7. Germline V gene lookup returns CDR1 SGHRS and CDR2 YFSETQ.

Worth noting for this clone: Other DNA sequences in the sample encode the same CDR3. The DNA for the CDR3 is TGTGCCAGCAGTTTGGGACGGAACACTGAAGCTTTCTTT. This translates into CASSLGRNTEAFF. The V gene is TRBV12-3 or TRBV12-4, the J gene TRBJ1-1, with D maybe TRBD1 (5 bases). V was pared by 3 bases and J by 1 base, with 6 bases between. CDR3 size: 13 residues.

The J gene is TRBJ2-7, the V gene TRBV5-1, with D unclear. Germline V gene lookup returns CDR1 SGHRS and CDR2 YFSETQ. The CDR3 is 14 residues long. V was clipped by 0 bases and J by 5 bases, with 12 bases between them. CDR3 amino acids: CASSLVQLRDEQYF. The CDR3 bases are TGCGCCAGCAGCTTGGTCCAGCTACGGGACGAGCAGTACTTC.

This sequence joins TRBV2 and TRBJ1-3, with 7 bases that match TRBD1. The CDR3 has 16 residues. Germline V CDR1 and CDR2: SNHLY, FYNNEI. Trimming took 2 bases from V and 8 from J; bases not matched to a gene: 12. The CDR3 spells CASSELKQGKGDTIYF. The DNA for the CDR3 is TGTGCCAGCAGTGAACTAAAACAGGGGAAGGGGGACACCATATATTTT.

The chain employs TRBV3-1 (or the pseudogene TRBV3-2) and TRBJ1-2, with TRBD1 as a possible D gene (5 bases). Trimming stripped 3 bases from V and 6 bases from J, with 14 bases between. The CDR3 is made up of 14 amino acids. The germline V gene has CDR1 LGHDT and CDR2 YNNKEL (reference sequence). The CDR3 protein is CASSQGEWGNGYTF. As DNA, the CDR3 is TGTGCCAGCAGCCAGGGTGAGTGGGGGAATGGCTACACCTTC.

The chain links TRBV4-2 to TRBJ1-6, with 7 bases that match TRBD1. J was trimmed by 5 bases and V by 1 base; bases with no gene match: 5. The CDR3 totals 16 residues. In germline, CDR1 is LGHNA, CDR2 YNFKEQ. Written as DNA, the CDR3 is TGTGCCAGCAGCCAAGGACAGGGCGGAAATAATTCACCCCTCCACTTT. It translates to CASSQGQGGNNSPLHF.

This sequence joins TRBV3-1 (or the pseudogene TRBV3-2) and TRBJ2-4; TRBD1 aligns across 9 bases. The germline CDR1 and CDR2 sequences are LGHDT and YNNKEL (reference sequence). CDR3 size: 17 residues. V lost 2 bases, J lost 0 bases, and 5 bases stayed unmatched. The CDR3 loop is CASSQPGQGLAKNIQYF. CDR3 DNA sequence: TGTGCCAGCAGCCAACCCGGACAGGGGCTAGCCAAAAACATTCAGTACTTC.

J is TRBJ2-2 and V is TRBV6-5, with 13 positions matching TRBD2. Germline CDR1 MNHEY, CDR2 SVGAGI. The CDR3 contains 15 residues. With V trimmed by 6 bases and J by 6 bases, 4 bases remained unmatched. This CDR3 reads CASSAGLAGAGELFF. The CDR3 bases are TGTGCCAGCAGCGCCGGACTAGCGGGGGCCGGGGAGCTGTTTTTT.

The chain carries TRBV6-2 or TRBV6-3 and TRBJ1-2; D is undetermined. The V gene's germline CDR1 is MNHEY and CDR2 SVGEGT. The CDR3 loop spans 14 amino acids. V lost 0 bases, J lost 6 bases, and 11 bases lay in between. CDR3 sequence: CASSYSGRLNGYTF. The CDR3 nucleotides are TGTGCCAGCAGTTACTCGGGCAGGCTAAATGGCTACACCTTC.

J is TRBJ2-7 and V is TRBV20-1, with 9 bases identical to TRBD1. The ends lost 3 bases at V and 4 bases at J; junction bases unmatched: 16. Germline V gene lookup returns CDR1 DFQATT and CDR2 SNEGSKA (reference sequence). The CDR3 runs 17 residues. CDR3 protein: CSASRTGGAGLVYEQYF. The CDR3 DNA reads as TGCAGTGCTAGTAGAACAGGGGGCGCGGGTTTAGTATACGAGCAGTACTTC.